Below, 32 T cell receptor beta chains from the same sample are listed, as sequenced in a study of T-cell memory formation after mild COVID-19. TCRdb re-derived calls from the 5' RACE reads in MiXCR, one entry per CDR3 protein. Here the sample spans 120,000 to 150,000 distinct CDR3 sequences, 15% to 20% being singletons. The sample consisted of PBMCs or a T cell subset sorted from them (not recorded which). The receptor source for this set is an adult woman who had mild COVID-19 (a few samples of this study predate the infection). Cell type and time point are not known.

The genes are TRBV14 and TRBJ2-7; tentatively, D is TRBD2 (6 bases). Germline V CDR1 and CDR2: SGHDN, FVKESK. This CDR3 spans 17 amino acids. V shed 4 bases and J shed 6 bases, with 25 bases lying between them. The CDR3 DNA follows: TGTGCCAGCAGCCTCCGGAGGGGCGGCCCCCCTACTGGCGAGCAGTACTTC. It translates to CASSLRRGGPPTGEQYF.

In its sample, this clonotype was seen a few times. The V call is TRBV7-9, the J call TRBJ2-1; D is ambiguous. Germline CDR1 and CDR2: SEHNR and FQNEAQ (reference sequence). Trimming left V 3 bases short and J 6 bases short, with 6 bases between. CDR3 size: 12 residues. The CDR3 reads CASSFSFNEQFF. The DNA for the CDR3 is TGTGCCAGCAGCTTTAGCTTCAATGAGCAGTTCTTC.

The table lists this clonotype with a few counts. The rearrangement joins TRBV20-1 to TRBJ2-7, with 8 bases fitting TRBD1. Germline CDR1 DFQATT, CDR2 SNEGSKA (reference sequence). This CDR3 is 13 amino acids long. After removal of 3 bases from V and 5 bases from J, the junction contained 6 bases not matched to a gene. The chain's CDR3 is CSASGQGGNEQYF. In DNA, the CDR3 is TGCAGTGCTAGTGGACAGGGTGGGAACGAGCAGTACTTC.

The rearrangement joins TRBV12-3 or TRBV12-4 to TRBJ1-1; D call uncertain. V was clipped by 3 bases and J by 8 bases, with 10 bases between them. There are 12 residues in the CDR3. CDR3 in amino acids: CASSFRDNEAFF. CDR3 bases: TGTGCCAGCAGTTTCCGCGATAACGAAGCTTTCTTT.

The J gene is TRBJ2-2, the V gene TRBV3-1, with 7 bases matching TRBD1. This CDR3 spans 15 amino acids. Per germline, CDR1 LGHDT and CDR2 YNNKEL (reference sequence). Unmatched junction bases numbered 4, after V lost 6 bases and J lost 0 bases. CDR3 region: CASRLGTANTGELFF. The CDR3 coding sequence is TGTGCCAGCAGGCTGGGGACAGCGAACACCGGGGAGCTGTTTTTT.

The table lists this clonotype with a few counts. The chain carries TRBV5-1 and TRBJ2-3, with D uncertain. V dropped 2 bases and J dropped 3 bases, with 16 bases sitting between them. The length of the CDR3 is 16 residues. CDR1 SGHRS and CDR2 YFSETQ come from the germline V gene. The CDR3 reads CASSLAPPVGTDTQYF. CDR3 bases: TGCGCCAGCAGCTTAGCACCCCCGGTGGGAACAGATACGCAGTATTTT.

In its sample, this clonotype was seen a few times. V usage is TRBV12-3 or TRBV12-4 and J usage is TRBJ2-3; 14 nucleotides line up with TRBD2. CDR3 length: 18 amino acids. J lost 6 bases, V lost 3 bases, and 11 bases had no gene match. The CDR3 DNA reads TGTGCCAGCAGTTTGGGACTAGCGGGAGTCCGACGAGGGGATACGCAGTATTTT. Translating it yields CASSLGLAGVRRGDTQYF.

This clonotype has only a few counts. The rearrangement uses TRBV11-2 and TRBJ2-1, with D unresolved. Trimming left V 6 bases short and J 11 bases short, with 17 bases between. Germline assignment: CDR1 SGHAT and CDR2 FQNNGV. The length of the CDR3 is 13 residues. This chain's CDR3 is CASSLSRVQKQFF. The CDR3 DNA reads TGTGCCAGCAGTCTTAGCCGGGTGCAGAAGCAGTTCTTC.

This clonotype was seen a handful of times. The DNA for the CDR3 is TGTGCCAGTAGTGGCGGACAGGTCTATGAGCAGTTCTTC. It yields the protein CASSGGQVYEQFF. The chain links TRBV19 to TRBJ2-1; TRBD1 matches 7 bases. The CDR3 covers 13 residues. The germline gives CDR1 LNHDA, CDR2 SQIVND (reference sequence). V lost 5 bases, J lost 8 bases, and 6 bases stayed unmatched.

The J gene is TRBJ1-1, the V gene TRBV7-3; D possibly corresponds to TRBD1 (6 bases). V was clipped by 2 bases and J by 1 base, with 14 bases between them. Per the germline V gene, CDR1 is SGHTA and CDR2 is FQGTGA. This CDR3 contains 16 residues. The CDR3 is CASSLQGTRGNTEAFF. The CDR3 region has the DNA TGTGCCAGCAGCTTACAGGGGACTAGAGGGAACACTGAAGCTTTCTTT.

The chain employs TRBV25-1 and TRBJ2-3; the D call may be TRBD1 or TRBD2 (5 bases each). This CDR3 is 13 amino acids long. Germline values: CDR1 MGHDK, CDR2 SYGVNS. Trimming left V 6 bases short and J 4 bases short, with 11 bases between. This CDR3 reads CASSGTPADTQYF. As DNA, the CDR3 is TGTGCCAGCAGCGGGACCCCCGCAGATACGCAGTATTTT.

This clonotype turned up a few times. V usage is TRBV4-1 and J usage is TRBJ2-5; D perhaps matches TRBD1 (7 bases). This CDR3 region has 18 residues. The V gene's germline CDR1 is MGHRA and CDR2 YSYEKL. V lost 1 base to trimming and J lost 7 bases, with 25 bases between them. The CDR3 region is CASSQVQGRGSQQGTQYF. DNA of the CDR3: TGCGCCAGCAGCCAAGTACAGGGGCGGGGCTCACAGCAGGGGACCCAGTACTTC.

In this sample, this clonotype turned up many times. The chain employs TRBV6-2 or TRBV6-3 and TRBJ2-1; 13 positions match TRBD2. V was pared by 3 bases and J by 3 bases, with 5 bases of the junction left unmatched. The CDR3 contains 17 residues. Germline CDR1 is MNHEY and CDR2 is SVGEGT. This chain's CDR3 is CASSYSGLAGIYNEQFF. The CDR3 DNA sequence: TGTGCCAGCAGTTATTCGGGACTAGCGGGGATCTACAATGAGCAGTTCTTC.

The gene calls are TRBV18 and TRBJ1-1, with unresolved D. Germline lookup yields CDR1 KGHSH and CDR2 LQKENI. V was cut by 3 bases and J by 0 bases, with 5 bases left in between. The CDR3 consists of 13 residues. The CDR3 sequence: CASSPSVNTEAFF. Here the CDR3 DNA reads TGTGCCAGCTCACCTTCCGTGAACACTGAAGCTTTCTTT.

The sample holds a few counts of this clonotype. This sequence joins TRBV29-1 and TRBJ2-5, with unresolved D. Looked up from germline, CDR1 is SQVTM and CDR2 is ANQGSEA. This CDR3 is built from 13 residues. V dropped 2 bases and J dropped 2 bases, with 9 bases sitting between them. CDR3 residues: CSVERSSQETQYF. CDR3 coding DNA: TGCAGCGTTGAAAGGTCTTCGCAAGAGACCCAGTACTTC.

There are many counts of this clonotype. CDR3 DNA: TGCGCCAGCAGCCACCGGGGCGGCTCCTACAATGAGCAGTTCTTC. Its protein product is CASSHRGGSYNEQFF. The chain is built from TRBV4-3 and TRBJ2-1; perhaps D is TRBD1 or TRBD2 (5 bases each). With 3 bases removed from V and 0 bases from J, the gap between germline ends came to 9 bases. This CDR3 region has 15 residues. Germline CDR1 is LGHNA and CDR2 is YSLEER.

This clonotype was observed a handful of times. The gene calls are TRBV20-1 and TRBJ2-1; 8 nucleotides align to TRBD2. The germline V gene encodes CDR1 DFQATT and CDR2 SNEGSKA (reference sequence). J lost 10 bases, V lost 3 bases, and 20 bases had no gene match. This CDR3 is built from 17 residues. CDR3 sequence (DNA): TGCAGTGCTAGTGGAACGGCGGGGGGCGCCCCGGGGGAGGAGCAGTTCTTC. This gives the protein CSASGTAGGAPGEEQFF.

This clonotype turned up a few times. This CDR3 reads CASSNPVKTQYF. In DNA form, the CDR3 reads TGTGCCAGCAGCAACCCTGTTAAGACCCAGTACTTC. The chain uses TRBV12-3 or TRBV12-4 and TRBJ2-5; D not resolved. The CDR3 has 12 residues. Trimming shortened V by 6 bases and J by 6 bases, and 11 bases separated the two germline ends.

This rearrangement joins TRBV12-3 or TRBV12-4 to TRBJ2-1, with 10 bases lining up with TRBD2. This CDR3 has 16 amino acids. Trimming took 4 bases from V and 4 from J; bases not matched to a gene: 7. CDR3 sequence: CASSSGLAMLYNEQFF. The DNA of the CDR3 is TGTGCCAGCAGTTCGGGACTAGCGATGCTGTACAATGAGCAGTTCTTC.

The chain recombines TRBV24-1 with TRBJ2-1; 13 bases map to TRBD2. From germline, CDR1 is KGHDR and CDR2 SFDVKD. V shed 4 bases and J 6 bases; nucleotides not matched to a gene: 5. The CDR3 sequence is 16 residues long. CDR3 nucleotide sequence: TGTGCCACCAGTGACTCGGGACTAGCGGGATCCAATGAGCAGTTCTTC. Protein product: CATSDSGLAGSNEQFF.

The CDR3 DNA is TGCAGTGCTTGTAGGACGGGACTACAAGAGACCCAGTACTTC. Translation: CSACRTGLQETQYF. The chain couples TRBV20-1 to TRBJ2-5, with 7 bases aligning to TRBD2. CDR3 length equals 14 residues. CDR1 DFQATT and CDR2 SNEGSKA come from the germline V gene (reference sequence). The trim removed 5 bases at V and 2 bases at J, leaving 8 bases unmatched.

This clonotype was counted between two and nine times. This chain connects TRBV20-1 to TRBJ2-1, with D tentatively TRBD2 (5 bases). The CDR3 loop spans 14 amino acids. Trimming left V 3 bases short and J 11 bases short, with 20 bases between. Germline CDR1 DFQATT, CDR2 SNEGSKA (reference sequence). The CDR3 region has the DNA TGCAGTGCTAGGGGTAGCGACTCCCTTAGTCAGCAGTTCTTC. Its protein is CSARGSDSLSQQFF.

The J gene is TRBJ2-7, the V gene TRBV4-3; 7 bases fit TRBD2. Trimming removed 3 bases from V and 0 bases from J; junction bases left unmatched: 8. Germline V CDR1 and CDR2: LGHNA, YSLEER. The CDR3 extends over 16 amino acids. This CDR3 is CASSHAWGGSSYEQYF. The CDR3, as DNA: TGCGCCAGCAGCCATGCATGGGGAGGGAGCTCCTACGAGCAGTACTTC.

This clonotype was seen only a few times. This chain uses TRBV30 with TRBJ2-2; D gene unclear. V lost 0 bases to trimming and J lost 1 base, with 15 bases between them. Germline V gene data show CDR1 as GTSNPN and CDR2 as SVGIG (reference sequence). This CDR3 contains 17 residues. The CDR3: CAWSVLPSAQNTGELFF. The CDR3 bases are TGTGCCTGGAGTGTACTCCCCAGTGCCCAGAACACCGGGGAGCTGTTTTTT.

The chain employs TRBV29-1 and TRBJ2-7; maybe TRBD2 (5 bases). V lost 5 bases and J 4 bases, leaving 12 bases between the germline ends. The germline V gene has CDR1 SQVTM and CDR2 ANQGSEA. The CDR3 runs to 12 residues. The CDR3 DNA reads as TGCAGCGTTAATGACGGGGTGTACGAGCAGTACTTC. Its protein is CSVNDGVYEQYF.

This chain links TRBV20-1 with TRBJ1-2; D not certain. CDR3 length: 10 amino acids. Germline V gene data show CDR1 as DFQATT and CDR2 as SNEGSKA (reference sequence). V was clipped by 4 bases and J by 8 bases, with 8 bases between them. CDR3 bases: TGCAGTGCTATAGGTCGGGGCTACACCTTC. Translated: CSAIGRGYTF.

This rearrangement joins TRBV2 to TRBJ1-6; D remains ambiguous. Trimming took off 6 bases at V and 2 bases at J, with 20 bases between the two ends. Germline V gene lookup returns CDR1 SNHLY and CDR2 FYNNEI. This CDR3 has 18 amino acids. Here the CDR3 reads CASSQDKGFTTYNSPLHF. The CDR3 DNA reads as TGTGCCAGCAGCCAAGACAAAGGGTTTACCACCTATAATTCACCCCTCCACTTT.

This rearrangement joins TRBV12-3 or TRBV12-4 to TRBJ1-1; a weak D match, TRBD1 (6 bases). The CDR3 length is 13 residues. Deletions cut 6 bases from V and 4 bases from J, with 12 bases between. The CDR3 loop is CASRMGGATEAFF. The CDR3 DNA reads TGTGCCAGCAGGATGGGGGGGGCCACTGAAGCTTTCTTT.

This rearrangement joins TRBV5-1 to TRBJ2-1; D call uncertain. The CDR3 loop spans 11 amino acids. V gave up 1 base and J gave up 9 bases, with 5 bases separating them. Germline V gene sequence: CDR1 SGHRS, CDR2 YFSETQ. CDR3 bases: TGCGCCAGCAGCTTGTTGGGTGAGCAGTTCTTC. This codes for CASSLLGEQFF. Using reference TRBV5-1 and TRBJ2-1 for the parts outside the CDR3, the full variable domain is KAGVTQTPRYLIKTRGQQVTLSCSPISGHRSVSWYQQTPGQGLQFLFEYFSETQRNKGNFPGRFSGRQFSNSRSEMNVSTLELGDSALYLCASSLLGEQFFGPGTRLTVL.

This clonotype was counted only a few times. V gene TRBV24-1 combines with J gene TRBJ1-2; TRBD1 might be the D (6 bases). Germline V gene data show CDR1 as KGHDR and CDR2 as SFDVKD. Between the trimmed V and J ends, which lost 7 bases and 2 bases, there was a span of 10 bases. The CDR3 contains 13 residues. The CDR3 DNA reads TGTGCCACCAGGAAGGGGGGGAACTATGGCTACACCTTC. Protein: CATRKGGNYGYTF.

The V and J genes are TRBV7-9 and TRBJ1-2; D not resolved. V was pared by 5 bases and J by 2 bases, with 6 bases between. The CDR3 loop spans 12 amino acids. Per germline, CDR1 SEHNR and CDR2 FQNEAQ (reference sequence). CDR3 nucleotide sequence: TGTGCCAGCAGCCCCAAAAACTATGGCTACACCTTC. Translation gives CASSPKNYGYTF.

This clonotype was detected a few times. The chain couples TRBV7-2 to TRBJ2-1, with a possible D match to TRBD1 (6 bases). From germline, CDR1 is SGHTA and CDR2 FQGNSA. V shed 0 bases and J shed 0 bases, with 12 bases lying between them. CDR3 length equals 17 residues. The CDR3 sequence is CASSLASQGTSYNEQFF. The DNA for the CDR3 is TGTGCCAGCAGCTTAGCCTCACAGGGAACCTCCTACAATGAGCAGTTCTTC.